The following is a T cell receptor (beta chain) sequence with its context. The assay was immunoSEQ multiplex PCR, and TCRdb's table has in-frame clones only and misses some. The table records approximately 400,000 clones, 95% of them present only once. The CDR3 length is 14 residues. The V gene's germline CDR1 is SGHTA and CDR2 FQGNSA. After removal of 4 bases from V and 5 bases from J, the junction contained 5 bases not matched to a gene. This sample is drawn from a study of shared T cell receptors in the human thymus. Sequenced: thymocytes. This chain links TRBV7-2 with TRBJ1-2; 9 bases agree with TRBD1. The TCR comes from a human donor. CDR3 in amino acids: CASSSVQGAYGYTF. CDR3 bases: TGTGCCAGCAGCTCGGTACAGGGGGCTTATGGCTACACCTTC.